Detailed here is one T cell receptor beta chain. Sorted-subset replicate PCRs used about 200 ng DNA, 30,000 or so T cell genomes. TCRdb's copy holds only in-frame clones and misses some; the assay was immunoSEQ multiplex PCR. The sample holds over a million clones; around 95% are singletons and the top ten take over 1%. Germline V lookup: CDR1 SGDLS, CDR2 YYNGEE. The junction had 9 bases not matched to a gene; V was cut back by 4 bases and J by 2 bases. CDR3 size: 16 residues. The source of the sample is a study of shared clonotypes between healthy human individuals. This TCR derives from a young man in good health. What was sequenced was naive CD4+ T cells sorted from blood. Subset indicated: CD45RA+ positively selected. The chain is built from TRBV9 and TRBJ2-1, with 7 nucleotides matching TRBD2. Written as DNA, the CDR3 is TGTGCCAGCAGCACCCTCTCTAGCGGACCCTACAATGAGCAGTTCTTC. It yields the protein CASSTLSSGPYNEQFF.